These 20 T cell receptor beta chains share one sample of origin, sequenced in a study of blood T cell repertoires in COVID-19 (dated by TCRdb to about 2020). Library preparation was by the immunoSEQ multiplex PCR assay. Held by TCRdb, this immuneACCESS table contains in-frame sequences only and omits some clones. Under half of the omission traces to an unresolved V gene where checked; the cause of the rest is unknown. This sample comprises about 180,000 clones, over 70% of them detected only once. Around 7% of the sample is held by the ten biggest clonotypes. The material sequenced was peripheral blood. These receptors all stem from a woman in her 40s with COVID-19, enrolled during active disease.

V usage is TRBV28 and J usage is TRBJ2-2; D possibly corresponds to TRBD2 (6 bases). V gave up 11 bases and J gave up 2 bases, with 15 bases separating them. Germline V gene lookup returns CDR1 MDHEN and CDR2 SYDVKM. The length of the CDR3 is 14 residues. The chain's CDR3 is CAGNRDFNTGELFF. The CDR3 DNA reads as TGTGCCGGGAACCGGGACTTTAACACCGGGGAGCTGTTTTTT.

The V and J genes are TRBV27 and TRBJ1-1; TRBD1 aligns across 8 bases. Germline V lookup: CDR1 MNHEY, CDR2 SMNVEV (reference sequence). The CDR3 has 11 residues. V was pared by 8 bases and J by 6 bases, with 2 bases of the junction left unmatched. The CDR3 loop is CASWTGPEAFF. CDR3 DNA sequence: TGTGCCAGCTGGACAGGGCCTGAAGCTTTCTTT.

V and J are TRBV19 and TRBJ2-1; the match to TRBD1 covers 9 bases. The length of the CDR3 is 16 residues. The germline V gene encodes CDR1 LNHDA and CDR2 SQIVND (reference sequence). J lost 9 bases, V lost 7 bases, and 16 bases had no gene match. The CDR3 nucleotides are TGTGCCAGTAACTCCCCCCCCGGGACAGGGTATATTGAGCAGTTCTTC. Encoded protein: CASNSPPGTGYIEQFF.

The chain is built from TRBV3-1 (or the pseudogene TRBV3-2) and TRBJ1-2; the D gene is possibly TRBD1 (5 bases). The germline V and J ends were trimmed by 1 base and 2 bases, with 11 bases remaining between them. This CDR3 has 15 amino acids. CDR1 and CDR2 from the germline V gene are LGHDT and YNNKEL (reference sequence). The CDR3 DNA is TGTGCCAGCAGCCAAGGACAGATTTGGAACTATGGCTACACCTTC. The encoded protein is CASSQGQIWNYGYTF.

The J gene is TRBJ1-2, the V gene TRBV9; TRBD1 might be the D (5 bases). The CDR3 covers 16 residues. V was shortened by 4 bases and J by 8 bases, with 24 bases between the two germline ends. The V gene's germline CDR1 is SGDLS and CDR2 YYNGEE. The DNA of the CDR3 is TGTGCCAGCAGCCCCATTGGGGCAGGGCAAAGTGGAGGCTACACCTTC. Protein sequence: CASSPIGAGQSGGYTF.

The V call is TRBV28, the J call TRBJ1-2, with 7 bases that match TRBD1. This CDR3 has 13 amino acids. V was pared by 4 bases and J by 4 bases, with 3 bases of the junction left unmatched. The germline V gene encodes CDR1 MDHEN and CDR2 SYDVKM. The DNA of the CDR3 is TGTGCCAGCAGTTCCGGGACAGCCTATGGCTACACCTTC. Protein: CASSSGTAYGYTF.

This clone showed up just a few times. The CDR3 spells CASSLRREAPEQFF. CDR3 in DNA: TGTGCCAGCAGCTTAAGGCGGGAGGCCCCTGAGCAGTTCTTC. The chain combines TRBV7-3 with TRBJ2-1, with 8 bases identical to TRBD2. Germline V lookup: CDR1 SGHTA, CDR2 FQGTGA. The CDR3 loop spans 14 amino acids. The junction had 5 bases not matched to a gene; V was cut back by 1 base and J by 9 bases.

The V and J genes are TRBV6-5 and TRBJ1-2; a weak D match, TRBD1 (5 bases). CDR3 length: 13 amino acids. V lost 6 bases and J lost 8, with 16 bases in between. The germline V gene encodes CDR1 MNHEY and CDR2 SVGAGI. This chain's CDR3 is CASRSPQGSGYTF. CDR3 coding DNA: TGTGCCAGCAGATCCCCCCAGGGTAGCGGCTACACCTTC.

The chain combines TRBV15 with TRBJ2-6; D unresolved. V was trimmed by 7 bases and J by 4 bases, leaving 8 bases between them. CDR3 length equals 13 residues. From germline, CDR1 is LNHNV and CDR2 YYDKDF (reference sequence). The CDR3 sequence: CATNVRGANVLTF. In nucleotides, the CDR3 is TGTGCCACCAATGTCAGGGGGGCCAACGTCCTGACTTTC.

This chain uses TRBV7-9 with TRBJ2-7; perhaps TRBD2 as D (5 bases). CDR1 and CDR2 from the germline V gene are SEHNR and FQNEAQ (reference sequence). The CDR3 totals 19 residues. V was cut by 1 base and J by 2 bases, with 24 bases left in between. CDR3 amino acids: CASSLEAFSSTSRAYEQYF. DNA of the CDR3: TGTGCCAGCAGCTTAGAGGCGTTCTCATCAACTAGTAGGGCCTACGAGCAGTACTTC.

V usage is TRBV2 and J usage is TRBJ1-4, with 9 bases fitting TRBD1. Germline V gene lookup returns CDR1 SNHLY and CDR2 FYNNEI. The CDR3 is 17 residues long. Trimming cost V 4 bases and J 2 bases; bases outside gene matches: 8. The CDR3: CASSAGQGRITNEKLFF. CDR3 DNA sequence: TGTGCCAGCAGTGCGGGACAGGGACGGATTACTAATGAAAAACTGTTTTTT.

This chain uses TRBV11-2 with TRBJ2-5, with D possibly being TRBD1 (6 bases). Trimming removed 6 bases from V and 5 bases from J, with 19 bases in between. This CDR3 contains 15 residues. The germline gives CDR1 SGHAT, CDR2 FQNNGV. As DNA, the CDR3 is TGTGCCAGCAGTCCAGGGGCAGGTAGTGGGGAGACCCAGTACTTC. It specifies CASSPGAGSGETQYF.

The rearrangement joins TRBV5-1 to TRBJ2-2; D not certain. Trimming pared 1 base from V and 5 bases from J, leaving 3 bases between. The CDR3 covers 12 residues. CDR1 and CDR2 from the germline V gene are SGHRS and YFSETQ. The DNA of the CDR3 is TGCGCCAGCAGCTTGCTAACCGGGGAGCTGTTTTTT. Translating gives CASSLLTGELFF. Full variable domain (outside the CDR3, taken from reference TRBV5-1 and TRBJ2-2): KAGVTQTPRYLIKTRGQQVTLSCSPISGHRSVSWYQQTPGQGLQFLFEYFSETQRNKGNFPGRFSGRQFSNSRSEMNVSTLELGDSALYLCASSLLTGELFFGEGSRLTVL.

This clone occurred once. The V gene is TRBV15, the J gene TRBJ2-5; D perhaps matches TRBD2 (6 bases). The CDR3 covers 17 residues. V lost 0 bases and J 0 bases, leaving 14 bases between the germline ends. Germline values: CDR1 LNHNV, CDR2 YYDKDF (reference sequence). CDR3 sequence (DNA): TGTGCCACCAGCAGAGAACAACTAGCAGGGCACCAAGAGACCCAGTACTTC. This gives the protein CATSREQLAGHQETQYF. Complete variable domain (other parts from reference TRBV15 and TRBJ2-5): DAMVIQNPRYQVTQFGKPVTLSCSQTLNHNVMYWYQQKSSQAPKLLFHYYDKDFNNEADTPDNFQSRRPNTSFCFLDIRSPGLGDTAMYLCATSREQLAGHQETQYFGPGTRLLVL.

The chain recombines TRBV24-1 with TRBJ2-1, with 9 bases fitting TRBD1. This CDR3 region has 15 residues. Germline V CDR1 and CDR2: KGHDR, SFDVKD. J was trimmed by 8 bases and V by 5 bases; bases with no gene match: 9. The CDR3 region is CATSGAQGAHDEQFF. The CDR3 DNA reads as TGTGCCACCAGTGGTGCACAGGGGGCGCATGATGAGCAGTTCTTC.

The chain couples TRBV24-1 to TRBJ2-3; 8 bases fit TRBD2. Germline V gene lookup returns CDR1 KGHDR and CDR2 SFDVKD. After removal of 2 bases from V and 2 bases from J, the junction contained 11 bases not matched to a gene. The CDR3 has 18 residues. This CDR3 reads CATSDSEPSGGSTDTQYF. The CDR3 DNA is TGTGCCACCAGTGATTCAGAACCCAGCGGGGGCTCCACAGATACGCAGTATTTT.

The chain is built from TRBV5-1 and TRBJ1-4; 7 bases agree with TRBD1. The germline CDR1 and CDR2 sequences are SGHRS and YFSETQ. The CDR3 consists of 16 residues. V trimming: 2 bases; J trimming: 5 bases; junction bases outside the gene matches: 9. The CDR3 protein is CASSFFEGALNEKLFF. DNA of the CDR3: TGCGCCAGCAGCTTTTTTGAGGGGGCCCTAAATGAAAAACTGTTTTTT.

The J gene is TRBJ1-1, the V gene TRBV7-2; D perhaps matches TRBD1 (5 bases). The germline CDR1 and CDR2 sequences are SGHTA and FQGNSA. There are 16 residues in the CDR3. V was shortened by 2 bases and J by 5 bases, with 18 bases between the two germline ends. The chain's CDR3 is CASSLRSMGGWTEAFF. The CDR3 bases are TGTGCCAGCAGCTTACGATCCATGGGGGGGTGGACTGAAGCTTTCTTT.

The rearrangement links TRBV5-1 to TRBJ1-1, with TRBD1 as a possible D gene (5 bases). The CDR3 sequence is 12 residues long. The V gene lost 5 bases and the J gene lost 1 base, with 6 bases spanning the gap. The germline CDR1 and CDR2 sequences are SGHRS and YFSETQ. The CDR3 nucleotides read TGCGCCAGCAGAAGGGGGAACACTGAAGCTTTCTTT. Translation gives CASRRGNTEAFF.

This clone was seen just once. The chain links TRBV6-2 or TRBV6-3 to TRBJ2-1; TRBD2 might be the D (5 bases). Germline values: CDR1 MNHEY, CDR2 SVGEGT. V shed 2 bases and J shed 7 bases, with 6 bases lying between them. The CDR3 has 12 residues. The CDR3 DNA is TGTGCCAGCAGTTACGGAGGAAATGAGCAGTTCTTC. It specifies CASSYGGNEQFF.